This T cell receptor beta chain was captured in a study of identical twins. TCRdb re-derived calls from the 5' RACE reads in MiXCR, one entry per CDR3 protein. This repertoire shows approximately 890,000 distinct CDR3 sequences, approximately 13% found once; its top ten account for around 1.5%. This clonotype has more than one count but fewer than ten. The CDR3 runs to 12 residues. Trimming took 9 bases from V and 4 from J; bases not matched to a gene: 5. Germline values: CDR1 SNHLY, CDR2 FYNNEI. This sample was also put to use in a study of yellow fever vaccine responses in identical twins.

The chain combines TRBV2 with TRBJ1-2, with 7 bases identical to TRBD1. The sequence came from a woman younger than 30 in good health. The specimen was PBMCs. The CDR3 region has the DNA TGTGCCAGTGCCGACAGGGTCTATGGCTACACCTTC. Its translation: CASADRVYGYTF.